A selection of T cell receptor beta chains follows, all from one sample in a study of blood T cell repertoires in COVID-19. The protocol was immunoSEQ multiplex PCR, while the TCRdb copy is restricted to in-frame clones and leaves out a portion. The table has a few hundred thousand clones, approximately 90% seen once. Sequencing used peripheral blood. The receptors stem from a man between 25 and 39 years old with acute or convalescent COVID-19. The CDR3 runs from the conserved cysteine through the conserved F or W. The D gene is left open where the match is weak. Expanded clones are given a class, and other clones once, few, many or no size at all.

TRBJ1-2,TRBV7-3,.,.,CASSPDRNYGYTF,TGTGCCAGCAGCCCGGACAGAAACTATGGCTACACCTTC
TRBJ2-3,TRBV5-1,TRBD1,.,CASSLEGARTDTQYF,TGCGCCAGCAGCTTGGAGGGGGCGCGCACAGATACGCAGTATTTT
TRBJ1-3,TRBV7-9,.,.,CASSSDSSGNTIYF,TGTGCCAGCAGCTCGGACAGCTCTGGAAACACCATATATTTT
TRBJ1-2,TRBV30,.,.,CATWSGGYTF,TGTGCCACCTGGAGTGGGGGCTACACCTTC
TRBJ2-1,TRBV28,TRBD2,.,CASWKRGRHYNEQFF,TGTGCCAGCTGGAAGCGGGGACGACATTACAATGAGCAGTTCTTC
TRBJ2-3,TRBV18,.,.,CASSPTFSTDTQYF,TGTGCCAGCTCACCGACATTTAGCACAGATACGCAGTATTTT
TRBJ2-2,TRBV7-3,.,.,CASSFYTGELFF,TGTGCCAGCAGCTTCTACACCGGGGAGCTGTTTTTT
TRBJ1-3,TRBV5-6,.,.,CASSLPGGPSIYF,TGTGCCAGCAGCTTGCCGGGAGGGCCGTCCATATATTTT
TRBJ2-3,TRBV7-9,.,.,CASSSSTGLTDTQYF,TGTGCCAGCAGCTCTTCGACAGGACTGACAGATACGCAGTATTTT
TRBJ2-7,TRBV4-1,.,once,CASSQERQTSSYEQYF,TGCGCCAGCAGCCAAGAAAGACAGACTAGCTCCTACGAGCAGTACTTC
TRBJ2-3,TRBV5-1,TRBD2,.,CASSAHWLAGGTDTQYF,TGCGCCAGCAGCGCCCACTGGCTAGCGGGGGGCACAGATACGCAGTATTTT
TRBJ2-7,TRBV11-2,TRBD2,.,CASSLTSGTTYEQYF,TGTGCCAGCAGCTTGACTAGCGGGACAACCTACGAGCAGTACTTC
TRBJ2-3,TRBV5-1,.,.,CASSPGRTVSTDTQYF,TGCGCCAGCAGCCCCGGACGGACAGTTAGCACAGATACGCAGTATTTT
TRBJ2-3,TRBV28,TRBD2,.,CASRLLAGAGDTQYF,TGTGCCAGCAGATTACTAGCGGGGGCCGGAGATACGCAGTATTTT
TRBJ1-2,TRBV19,TRBD1,.,CASRDRDGYTF,TGTGCCAGTAGGGACAGGGACGGCTACACCTTC
TRBJ2-7,TRBV27,.,.,CASSLTYRDEQYF,TGTGCCAGCAGTTTAACCTACAGGGACGAGCAGTACTTC
TRBJ2-3,TRBV6-4,.,.,CASSSTDGLRQYF,TGTGCCAGCAGCTCTACGGACGGACTGAGGCAGTATTTT
TRBJ2-5,TRBV10-3,TRBD1,.,CAISAHGQDQETQYF,TGTGCCATCAGTGCACATGGACAGGACCAAGAGACCCAGTACTTC
TRBJ2-1,TRBV11-3,TRBD2,.,CASSLGLAVINEQFF,TGTGCCAGCAGCTTAGGCCTAGCGGTAATCAATGAGCAGTTCTTC
TRBJ2-7,TRBV5-1,TRBD1,.,CASSYGQGDRYEQYF,TGCGCCAGCAGCTATGGACAGGGCGATCGCTACGAGCAGTACTTC
TRBJ2-7,TRBV19,TRBD2,.,CASGGGTRGYEQYF,TGTGCCAGTGGCGGGGGGACGAGGGGCTACGAGCAGTACTTC
TRBJ1-1,TRBV7-2,.,.,CASSSGQLDTEAFF,TGTGCCAGCAGCTCAGGACAGCTGGACACTGAAGCTTTCTTT
TRBJ2-1,TRBV3-1/TRBV3-2,.,.,CASSPQVNSYNEQFF,TGTGCCAGCAGCCCTCAGGTGAACTCCTACAATGAGCAGTTCTTC
TRBJ1-2,TRBV4-2,TRBD1,.,CASSQGDTGVIYGYTF,TGTGCCAGCAGCCAAGGAGATACAGGGGTGATATATGGCTACACCTTC
TRBJ1-1,TRBV18,.,.,CASSLIAVNTEAFF,TGTGCCAGCTCCCTTATAGCGGTTAACACTGAAGCTTTCTTT
TRBJ2-3,TRBV3-1/TRBV3-2,TRBD2,.,CASSQGLAGGQYF,TGTGCCAGCAGCCAAGGACTAGCGGGAGGGCAGTATTTT
TRBJ1-1,TRBV5-1,.,.,CASRREGLNTEAFF,TGCGCCAGCAGAAGAGAGGGCCTGAACACTGAAGCTTTCTTT
TRBJ2-3,TRBV5-1,TRBD2,.,CASSLTTSGRRVDTQYF,TGCGCCAGCAGCTTGACAACTAGCGGGAGACGTGTGGATACGCAGTATTTT
TRBJ2-1,TRBV1,.,.,CTSSQDRRTSIDEQFF,TGCACCAGCAGCCAAGATAGGAGGACTAGCATCGATGAGCAGTTCTTC
TRBJ2-7,TRBV9,TRBD1,once,CASSVATGGKDEQYF,TGTGCCAGCAGCGTAGCGACAGGGGGTAAGGACGAGCAGTACTTC
TRBJ1-6,TRBV7-3,.,.,CASSLIPGANSPLHF,TGTGCCAGCAGCTTAATCCCAGGGGCTAATTCACCCCTCCACTTT
TRBJ1-5,TRBV28,TRBD1,.,CASSVAGGSLPQHF,TGTGCCAGCAGTGTAGCAGGGGGTTCTCTACCCCAGCATTTT
TRBJ1-2,TRBV2,.,.,CASGRLDGYTF,TGTGCCAGCGGCCGACTCGATGGCTACACCTTC
TRBJ2-2,TRBV6-5,.,.,CATAGGLGTGELFF,TGTGCCACCGCCGGGGGGCTCGGTACCGGGGAGCTGTTTTTT
TRBJ1-1,TRBV7-2,.,.,CASSPTVTPNTEAFF,TGTGCCAGCAGCCCGACAGTGACCCCGAACACTGAAGCTTTCTTT
TRBJ2-1,TRBV19,TRBD2,.,CASSIGLAGAFF,TGTGCCAGTAGTATAGGACTAGCGGGAGCGTTCTTC
TRBJ1-6,TRBV9,TRBD1,few,CASSADGQGTSPLHF,TGTGCCAGCAGCGCAGACGGACAGGGTACTTCACCCCTCCACTTT
TRBJ2-2,TRBV7-2,.,.,CASTLQGALPGELFF,TGTGCCAGCACTCTCCAAGGGGCCCTTCCCGGGGAGCTGTTTTTT
TRBJ1-4,TRBV5-4,.,.,CASSFGGSNEKLFF,TGTGCCAGCAGCTTCGGCGGCAGTAATGAAAAACTGTTTTTT
TRBJ1-2,TRBV19,.,.,CASSNDRLDYGYTF,TGTGCCAGTAGTAACGACAGGCTCGACTATGGCTACACCTTC
TRBJ1-5,TRBV4-1,.,.,CASSQEGRGRHNQPQHF,TGCGCCAGCAGCCAAGAGGGGCGGGGTAGGCACAATCAGCCCCAGCATTTT
TRBJ2-7,TRBV6-6,.,.,CASSWDKDYEQYF,TGTGCCAGCAGTTGGGACAAAGACTACGAGCAGTACTTC
TRBJ1-4,TRBV27,.,.,CASSLREGEKLFF,TGTGCCAGCAGTTTAAGGGAGGGCGAAAAACTGTTTTTT
TRBJ1-1,TRBV25-1,.,.,CASSERQRSEAFF,TGTGCCAGCAGTGAAAGGCAGCGAAGTGAAGCTTTCTTT
TRBJ1-4,TRBV5-1,.,.,CASSLAGFTTNEKLFF,TGCGCCAGCAGCCTGGCAGGGTTTACAACTAATGAAAAACTGTTTTTT